The 26 T cell receptor beta chains in this list originate from one sample, sequenced in a study of blood T cells in healthy people across ages. Combining a sample-barcoded 5' primer with a J-beta primer mix, a second PCR ran for roughly 6 to 11 cycles. TCRdb reanalysed the 5' RACE reads using MiXCR and keeps one entry per CDR3 protein. The sample has roughly 800,000 distinct CDR3 sequences, more than 45% seen once. The sample was blood. These receptor sequences come from a man aged 25 to 45 in good health.

There are a few counts of this clonotype. V is TRBV7-2 and J is TRBJ2-5, with 11 bases that match TRBD2. The ends lost 7 bases at V and 1 base at J; junction bases unmatched: 5. Germline CDR1 reads SGHTA; CDR2 reads FQGNSA. The CDR3 contains 15 residues. The CDR3 loop reads CASMGTSGSQETQYF. As DNA, the CDR3 is TGTGCCAGCATGGGGACTAGCGGTTCCCAAGAGACCCAGTACTTC.

This clonotype came up once. V gene TRBV6-4 combines with J gene TRBJ2-3; unclear D gene. Germline loops: CDR1 MRHNA, CDR2 SNTAGT. The CDR3 runs 13 residues. V shed 5 bases and J shed 6 bases, with 12 bases lying between them. CDR3 sequence: CASSTLETDTQYF. CDR3 nucleotides: TGTGCCAGCAGTACCTTGGAGACGGATACGCAGTATTTT.

Points on this clonotype: Mismatch with germline at one junction end may stem from a read error. The chain is built from TRBV15 and TRBJ2-1, with 8 bases aligning to TRBD2. Germline loops: CDR1 LNHNV, CDR2 YYDKDF (reference sequence). CDR3 size: 14 residues. CDR3 sequence reads: CATSREGTYNEQFF. The CDR3 DNA sequence: TGCGCCACCAGCCGGGAGGGCACCTACAATGAGCAGTTCTTC. The whole variable domain, filled in from reference TRBV15 and TRBJ2-1, reads DAMVIQNPRYQVTQFGKPVTLSCSQTLNHNVMYWYQQKSSQAPKLLFHYYDKDFNNEADTPDNFQSRRPNTSFCFLDIRSPGLGDTAMYLCATSREGTYNEQFFGPGTRLTVL.

The V gene is TRBV28, the J gene TRBJ2-7; the D gene is possibly TRBD1 (5 bases). V gave up 4 bases and J gave up 5 bases, with 9 bases separating them. Germline V gene data show CDR1 as MDHEN and CDR2 as SYDVKM. The CDR3 contains 12 residues. CDR3: CASSYGQNEQYF. DNA for the CDR3: TGTGCCAGCAGTTACGGACAAAACGAGCAGTACTTC. Complete variable domain (other parts from reference TRBV28 and TRBJ2-7): DVKVTQSSRYLVKRTGEKVFLECVQDMDHENMFWYRQDPGLGLRLIYFSYDVKMKEKGDIPEGYSVSREKKERFSLILESASTNQTSMYLCASSYGQNEQYFGPGTRLTVT.

This clonotype was recorded once. In DNA, the CDR3 is TGTGCCATCAGTGATGCAGAACCGAACACTGAAGCTTTCTTT. This translates into CAISDAEPNTEAFF. This sequence joins TRBV10-3 and TRBJ1-1; D is unclear. The germline V gene has CDR1 ENHRY and CDR2 SYGVKD. V was cut by 3 bases and J by 1 base, with 9 bases left in between. The CDR3 length is 14 residues.

This clonotype was observed a single time. The chain uses TRBV20-1 and TRBJ2-7; 10 bases agree with TRBD2. The J call could be wrong; TRBJ2-5 is a better fit for the DNA end. This CDR3 spans 17 amino acids. From germline, CDR1 is DFQATT and CDR2 SNEGSKA (reference sequence). CDR3 DNA: TGCAGTGCTCAAAAAGCGGGGGGGTCCCTCCCCGGGGAGACCCAGTACTTC. Translated, it gives CSAQKAGGSLPGETQYF.

The chain uses TRBV4-2 and TRBJ2-5, with a possible D match to TRBD2 (6 bases). Trimming shortened V by 0 bases and J by 4 bases, and 18 bases separated the two germline ends. CDR1 and CDR2 (germline): LGHNA, YNFKEQ. This CDR3 has 17 amino acids. CDR3 sequence (DNA): TGTGCCAGCAGCCAAGATCACGCCAGGGAGGATGGAGAGACCCAGTACTTC. Encoded protein: CASSQDHAREDGETQYF.

This clonotype was found a few times. The chain uses TRBV12-3 or TRBV12-4 and TRBJ2-3; 8 bases are shared with TRBD2. After removal of 1 base from V and 2 bases from J, the junction contained 5 bases not matched to a gene. This CDR3 is 16 amino acids long. The CDR3 loop reads CASSLVAGSYTDTQYF. In DNA, the CDR3 is TGTGCCAGCAGTTTAGTAGCGGGAAGCTACACAGATACGCAGTATTTT.

This clonotype occurred once. A much larger clone differs from this one at a single base, so this may be a read error. The rearrangement joins TRBV6-2 or TRBV6-3 to TRBJ1-2, with no clear D. The germline V gene has CDR1 MNHEY and CDR2 SVGEGT. This CDR3 contains 14 residues. The CDR3 reads CAGSTTGSIGGYTF. The CDR3 DNA reads as TGTGCCGGCAGTACGACCGGGAGTATCGGTGGCTACACCTTC.

The chain recombines TRBV7-9 with TRBJ2-1; D call uncertain. Per the germline V gene, CDR1 is SEHNR and CDR2 is FQNEAQ (reference sequence). With 2 bases removed from V and 6 bases from J, the gap between germline ends came to 8 bases. The CDR3 extends over 13 amino acids. The CDR3 loop is CASSLFRLNEQFF. The CDR3, as DNA: TGTGCCAGCAGCTTATTTCGACTCAATGAGCAGTTCTTC.

This clonotype turned up a few times. The CDR3 DNA reads TGTGCAAGTCGCCTCAGGGTTAGCGTTCGGCGTAGCGAGCAGTACTTC. As protein: CASRLRVSVRRSEQYF. The rearrangement uses TRBV12-2 and TRBJ2-7; TRBD1, the table's D call, was not compared with the DNA. TRBV12-2 is a pseudogene segment. The CDR3 has 16 residues.

J is TRBJ1-1 and V is TRBV9, with D hard to call. Germline V CDR1 and CDR2: SGDLS, YYNGEE. Trimming left V 3 bases short and J 0 bases short, with 9 bases between. CDR3 length equals 14 residues. The CDR3 coding sequence is TGTGCCAGCAGCGATGCCCGCATGAACACTGAAGCTTTCTTT. Translating gives CASSDARMNTEAFF.

The genes are TRBV20-1 and TRBJ2-7; 8 bases map to TRBD2. CDR3 length: 13 amino acids. J lost 2 bases, V lost 4 bases, and 4 bases had no gene match. CDR1 is DFQATT and CDR2 is SNEGSKA in the germline V gene (reference sequence). The CDR3 spells CSATLTSAYEQYF. The CDR3 DNA sequence: TGCAGTGCTACTCTGACTAGCGCCTACGAGCAGTACTTC.

The chain uses TRBV2 and TRBJ2-3; TRBD2 agrees at 13 bases. CDR3 length equals 17 residues. Trimming removed 7 bases from V and 6 bases from J; junction bases left unmatched: 13. In germline, CDR1 is SNHLY, CDR2 FYNNEI. The CDR3 DNA is TGTGCCAGCAATTTTCCGGGACTAGCGGGGAATGGGGATACGCAGTATTTT. This encodes CASNFPGLAGNGDTQYF.

The chain is built from TRBV2 and TRBJ2-3; TRBD2 matches at 10 bases. V was clipped by 10 bases and J by 2 bases; unmatched bases: 9. This CDR3 is built from 15 residues. From germline, CDR1 is SNHLY and CDR2 FYNNEI. Here the CDR3 DNA reads TGTGCCACCCTGCGCCTAGCGGGAGACACAGATACGCAGTATTTT. It is translated as CATLRLAGDTDTQYF.

The genes are TRBV6-5 and TRBJ2-2, with D possibly matching TRBD1 (6 bases). Trimming cost V 6 bases and J 5 bases, with 16 bases left between them. The CDR3 totals 15 residues. From germline, CDR1 is MNHEY and CDR2 SVGAGI. The CDR3 coding sequence is TGTGCCAGCAGGTCCACCGGGACAACGACCGGGGAGCTGTTTTTT. It encodes CASRSTGTTTGELFF.

The rearrangement links TRBV7-8 to TRBJ2-3; no firm D call. Trimming stripped 5 bases from V and 1 base from J, with 10 bases between. The CDR3 has 14 amino acids. Germline V lookup: CDR1 SGHVS, CDR2 FQNEAQ. The CDR3 DNA reads TGTGCCAGCAGCGTCGAGATCCGCACAGATACGCAGTATTTT. Amino acid sequence: CASSVEIRTDTQYF. The complete variable domain, with remaining parts taken from reference TRBV7-8 and TRBJ2-3, reads GAGVSQSPRYKVAKRGQDVALRCDPISGHVSLFWYQQALGQGPEFLTYFQNEAQLDKSGLPSDRFFAERPEGSVSTLKIQRTQQEDSAVYLCASSVEIRTDTQYFGPGTRLTVL.

The chain uses TRBV7-9 and TRBJ2-6; weak D call: TRBD2 (5 bases). CDR1 is SEHNR and CDR2 is FQNEAQ in the germline V gene (reference sequence). V shed 5 bases and J shed 2 bases, with 13 bases lying between them. This CDR3 has 16 residues. The CDR3 sequence: CASSQVRTPGANVLTF. The CDR3 DNA follows: TGTGCCAGCAGCCAAGTACGGACTCCTGGGGCCAACGTCCTGACTTTC.

V usage is TRBV4-3 and J usage is TRBJ2-5; TRBD2 is a possible D gene (5 bases). CDR1 and CDR2 (germline): LGHNA, YSLEER. This CDR3 is built from 15 residues. V was trimmed by 0 bases and J by 0 bases, leaving 8 bases between them. The chain's CDR3 is CASSQDEDYQETQYF. Written as DNA, the CDR3 is TGCGCCAGCAGCCAAGATGAGGACTACCAAGAGACCCAGTACTTC.

The V and J genes are TRBV10-3 and TRBJ1-1; 7 bases fit TRBD1. This CDR3 has 14 amino acids. Germline CDR1 reads ENHRY; CDR2 reads SYGVKD. The junction had 5 bases not matched to a gene; V was cut back by 5 bases and J by 2 bases. CDR3 sequence (DNA): TGTGCCATCAGTTTAGGACAGGCAAACACTGAAGCTTTCTTT. This encodes CAISLGQANTEAFF.

The chain carries TRBV29-1 and TRBJ2-2, with D possibly matching TRBD1 (5 bases). Germline V CDR1 and CDR2: SQVTM, ANQGSEA. The CDR3 runs to 13 residues. V was cut by 3 bases and J by 5 bases, with 10 bases left in between. CDR3 DNA: TGCAGCGTTGAGACAGATATTACCGGGGAGCTGTTTTTT. This codes for CSVETDITGELFF.

The chain uses TRBV5-1 and TRBJ2-1; TRBD1 matches at 12 bases. Trimming at V came to 4 bases and at J to 9 bases, leaving 8 bases not matched to a gene. Germline V gene data show CDR1 as SGHRS and CDR2 as YFSETQ. The CDR3 is 15 amino acids. CDR3 in amino acids: CASSQSGTGGREQFF. The DNA for the CDR3 is TGCGCCAGCAGCCAATCCGGGACAGGGGGCCGTGAGCAGTTCTTC.

This rearrangement joins TRBV29-1 to TRBJ2-5, with D tentatively TRBD1 (5 bases). The CDR3 contains 12 residues. With 6 bases removed from V and 1 base from J, the gap between germline ends came to 9 bases. Germline V gives CDR1 SQVTM, CDR2 ANQGSEA. The CDR3 nucleotides are TGCAGCGTCTTAACAGGCCAAGAGACCCAGTACTTC. Translating gives CSVLTGQETQYF.

The V gene is TRBV29-1, the J gene TRBJ2-7; perhaps TRBD1 as D (5 bases). V lost 4 bases and J 1 base, leaving 8 bases between the germline ends. There are 12 residues in the CDR3. CDR1 is SQVTM, CDR2 ANQGSEA, per germline. Written as DNA, the CDR3 is TGCAGCGTTGCGCCAGGGTCCTACGAGCAGTACTTC. Amino acid sequence: CSVAPGSYEQYF.

This chain joins TRBV7-2 and TRBJ2-2; the D gene is possibly TRBD2 (6 bases). The V gene's germline CDR1 is SGHTA and CDR2 FQGNSA. The CDR3 sequence is 16 residues long. V was trimmed by 7 bases and J by 1 base, leaving 16 bases between them. The CDR3 sequence is CASTVGLRLNTGELFF. In nucleotides, the CDR3 is TGTGCCAGCACCGTTGGACTAAGACTGAACACCGGGGAGCTGTTTTTT.

This chain connects TRBV7-9 to TRBJ1-2, with a possible D match to TRBD1 (5 bases). The length of the CDR3 is 12 residues. V was cut by 7 bases and J by 4 bases, with 10 bases left in between. Per the germline V gene, CDR1 is SEHNR and CDR2 is FQNEAQ (reference sequence). CDR3 amino acids: CASNVGGYGYTF. CDR3 DNA sequence: TGTGCCAGCAATGTTGGGGGCTATGGCTACACCTTC.